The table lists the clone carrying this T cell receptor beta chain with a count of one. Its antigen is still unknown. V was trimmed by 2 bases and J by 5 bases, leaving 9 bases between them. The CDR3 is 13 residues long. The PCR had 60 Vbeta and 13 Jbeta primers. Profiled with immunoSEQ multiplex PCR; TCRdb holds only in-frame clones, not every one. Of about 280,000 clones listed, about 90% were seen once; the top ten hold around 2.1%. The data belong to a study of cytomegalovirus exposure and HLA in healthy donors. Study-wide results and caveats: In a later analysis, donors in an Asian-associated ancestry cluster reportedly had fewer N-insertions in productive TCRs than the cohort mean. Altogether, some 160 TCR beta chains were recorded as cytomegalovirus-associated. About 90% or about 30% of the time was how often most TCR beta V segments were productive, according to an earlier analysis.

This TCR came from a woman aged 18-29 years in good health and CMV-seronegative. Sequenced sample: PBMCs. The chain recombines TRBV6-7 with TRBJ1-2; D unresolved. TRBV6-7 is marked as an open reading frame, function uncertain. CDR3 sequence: CASSYGQPYGYTF. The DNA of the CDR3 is TGTGCCAGCAGTTACGGGCAGCCATATGGCTACACCTTC.